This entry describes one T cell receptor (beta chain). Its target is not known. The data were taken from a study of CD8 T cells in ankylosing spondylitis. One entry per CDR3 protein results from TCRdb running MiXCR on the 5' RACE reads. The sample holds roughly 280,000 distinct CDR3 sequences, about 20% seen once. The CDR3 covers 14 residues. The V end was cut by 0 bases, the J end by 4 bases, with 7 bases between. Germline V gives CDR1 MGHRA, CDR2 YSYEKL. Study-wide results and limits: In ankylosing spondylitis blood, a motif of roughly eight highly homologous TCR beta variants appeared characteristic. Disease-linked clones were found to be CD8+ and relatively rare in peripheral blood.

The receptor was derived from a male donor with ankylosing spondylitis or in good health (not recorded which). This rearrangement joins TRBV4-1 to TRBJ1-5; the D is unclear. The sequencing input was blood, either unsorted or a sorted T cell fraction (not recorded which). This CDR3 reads CASSQESRNQPQHF. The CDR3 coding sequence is TGCGCCAGCAGCCAAGAGTCCAGAAATCAGCCCCAGCATTTT.